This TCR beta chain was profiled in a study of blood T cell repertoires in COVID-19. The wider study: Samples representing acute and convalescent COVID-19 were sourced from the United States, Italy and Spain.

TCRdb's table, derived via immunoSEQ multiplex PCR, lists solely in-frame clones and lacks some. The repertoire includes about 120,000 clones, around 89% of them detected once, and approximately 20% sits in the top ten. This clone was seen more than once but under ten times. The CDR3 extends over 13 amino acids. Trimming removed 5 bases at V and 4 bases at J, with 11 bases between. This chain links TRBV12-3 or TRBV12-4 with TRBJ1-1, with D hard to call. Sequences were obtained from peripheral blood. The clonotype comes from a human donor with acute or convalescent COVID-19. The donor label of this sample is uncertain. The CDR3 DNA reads TGTGCCAGCAGTCCTCGACTGGGCACTGAAGCTTTCTTT. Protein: CASSPRLGTEAFF.